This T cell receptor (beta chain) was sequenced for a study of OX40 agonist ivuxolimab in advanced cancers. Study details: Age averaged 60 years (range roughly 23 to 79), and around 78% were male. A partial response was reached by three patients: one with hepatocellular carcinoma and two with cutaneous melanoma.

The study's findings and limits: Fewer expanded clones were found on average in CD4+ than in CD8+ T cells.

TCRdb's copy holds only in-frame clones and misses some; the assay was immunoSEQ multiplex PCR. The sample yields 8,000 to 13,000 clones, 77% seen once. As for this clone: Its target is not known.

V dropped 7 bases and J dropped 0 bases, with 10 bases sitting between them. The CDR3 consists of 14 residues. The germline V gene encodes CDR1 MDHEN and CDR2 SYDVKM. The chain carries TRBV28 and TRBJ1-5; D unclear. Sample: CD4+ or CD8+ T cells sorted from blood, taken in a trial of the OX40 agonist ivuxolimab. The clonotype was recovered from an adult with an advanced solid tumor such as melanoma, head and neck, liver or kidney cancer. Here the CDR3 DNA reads TGTGCCAGCACGAGTGGATATAGCAATCAGCCCCAGCATTTT. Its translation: CASTSGYSNQPQHF.